The rows below give T cell receptor beta chains drawn from one sample of a study of cytomegalovirus exposure and HLA in healthy donors. The data were produced by immunoSEQ multiplex PCR, yet TCRdb's version contains in-frame clones alone and is incomplete. The data contain under 200,000 clones, roughly nine tenths of them singletons. The source material was PBMCs. The receptors here all came from a woman younger than 35 in good health and CMV-seropositive. Each CDR3 is given with its conserved first and last residue. A D gene is named only where the DNA matches it firmly. Size tells how often a clone was seen (once, few, many) or the class of an expanded clone, and some rows leave it out.

clone_size	v_call	j_call	d_call	cdr3_nt	cdr3_aa
.	TRBV2	TRBJ2-2	TRBD1	TGTGCCAGCAGTGAAGAGGATGACAGGGAAGGGGCCGGGGAGCTGTTTTTT	CASSEEDDREGAGELFF
few	TRBV6-5	TRBJ1-1	.	TGTGCCAGCAGTTACTGGGAGGGGTTAGTAGCTTTCTTT	CASSYWEGLVAFF
.	TRBV9	TRBJ1-6	.	TGTGCCAGCGGGCTCGGGGGAGGGGGGAATAATTCACCCCTCCACTTT	CASGLGGGGNNSPLHF
.	TRBV18	TRBJ1-4	.	TGTGCCAGCTCACCTCTACAGGGAGAAAAACTGTTTTTT	CASSPLQGEKLFF
.	TRBV18	TRBJ2-6	.	TGTGCCAGCTCACTTGGGCCCGGGGCCAACGTCCTGACTTTC	CASSLGPGANVLTF
.	TRBV11-2	TRBJ2-4	.	TGTGCCAGCAGCCTCAGAGGGCAGTCCGGGAATCTAGCCAAAAACATTCAGTACTTC	CASSLRGQSGNLAKNIQYF
.	TRBV2	TRBJ1-1	TRBD1	TGTGCCAGCAGTTCCACGCGTGGGACAGGGAACACTGAAGCTTTCTTT	CASSSTRGTGNTEAFF
.	TRBV7-2	TRBJ2-3	TRBD2	TGTGCCAGCAGCTTAAATGTCCGGGGGGTTGATACGCAGTATTTT	CASSLNVRGVDTQYF
few	TRBV4-1	TRBJ1-2	.	TGCGCCAGCAGCCAAGATATGGGTGACATTAACTATGGCTACACCTTC	CASSQDMGDINYGYTF
.	TRBV6-5	TRBJ2-7	.	TGTGCCAGCAGTTTAGTCGGGAGTAGGCGTTACGAGCAGTACTTC	CASSLVGSRRYEQYF
.	TRBV10-1	TRBJ1-1	.	TGCGCCAGCAGTTCGGGGGGGCTGAACACTGAAGCTTTCTTT	CASSSGGLNTEAFF
.	TRBV27	TRBJ2-5	.	TGTGCCAGCAGTCCATTCCTAGTCGAAGGGACCCAGTACTTC	CASSPFLVEGTQYF
.	TRBV7-2	TRBJ2-7	.	TGTGCCAGCAGCCTGAGCAGGGGTAGCTACGAGCAGTACTTC	CASSLSRGSYEQYF
.	TRBV7-8	TRBJ2-5	.	TGTGCCAGCAGCAAAATCAACCGGGAGACCCAGTACTTC	CASSKINRETQYF
.	TRBV7-2	TRBJ1-5	.	TGTGCCAGCAACATAGGAGGACAGCCCCAGCATTTT	CASNIGGQPQHF
.	TRBV27	TRBJ1-2	TRBD1	TGTGCCAGCAGTCCGGGGACAGGGGCCTATGGCTACACCTTC	CASSPGTGAYGYTF
.	TRBV18	TRBJ1-2	TRBD1	TGTGCCAGCTCACCCCTACAGGGGGTTGGCTATGGCTACACCTTC	CASSPLQGVGYGYTF
.	TRBV5-1	TRBJ1-3	.	TGCGCCAGCAGCTTGGATTCCGGGGGAAACACCATATATTTT	CASSLDSGGNTIYF
.	TRBV27	TRBJ2-1	TRBD1	TGTGCCAGCAGTTTGGAGGGGCGACAGGGGGCTTTCTACAATGAGCAGTTCTTC	CASSLEGRQGAFYNEQFF
.	TRBV29-1	TRBJ2-7	.	TGCAGCGTTAGCGGGTTTGAGGGGGAGCAGTACTTC	CSVSGFEGEQYF
once	TRBV4-2	TRBJ1-1	.	TGTGCCAGCAGCCCCGCGACAGTGAACACTGAAGCTTTCTTT	CASSPATVNTEAFF
.	TRBV6-6	TRBJ1-2	.	TGTGCCAGCAGTGGACGACAGCAGGAGCGTACAGGCTACACCTTC	CASSGRQQERTGYTF
few	TRBV16	TRBJ2-1	.	TGTGCCAGCAGCCCTTCGGGGGGCGGGAGAAGCAATGAGCAGTTCTTC	CASSPSGGGRSNEQFF
.	TRBV19	TRBJ1-1	TRBD1	TGTGCCAGTAGTATAGTCGGTCCCGGGACAGGCGACACTGAAGCTTTCTTT	CASSIVGPGTGDTEAFF
.	TRBV28	TRBJ2-7	TRBD1	TGTGCCAGCAGTTTTTCCGGGACAGGACACACCTACGAGCAGTACTTC	CASSFSGTGHTYEQYF
.	TRBV10-3	TRBJ1-2	TRBD1	TGTGCCATCAGCGGACAGGGAATAGGCGGCTACACCTTC	CAISGQGIGGYTF
.	TRBV7-2	TRBJ2-7	TRBD2	TGTGCCAGCAGCGACCCAGGCGGGAGGGGCCACGAGCAGTACTTC	CASSDPGGRGHEQYF
.	TRBV21-1	TRBJ2-7	.	TGTGCCAGCAGCACCCCACCGGGACAGGGGGCATACGAGCAGTACTTC	CASSTPPGQGAYEQYF
.	TRBV30	TRBJ1-1	.	TGTGCCTTCTTTGGGGGGTCACTGACTGAAGCTTTCTTT	CAFFGGSLTEAFF
.	TRBV7-9	TRBJ2-1	.	TGTGCCAGCAGCTCCTCGGCGGCTAGCTCCAAAGAGGGTGAGCAGTTCTTC	CASSSSAASSKEGEQFF
.	TRBV18	TRBJ1-4	TRBD1	TGTGCCAGCTCGGATACGAACAGGGGGGCATTGGAAAAACTGTTTTTT	CASSDTNRGALEKLFF
.	TRBV29-1	TRBJ2-7	TRBD1	TGCAGCGTCGCCGGGACAGGTGGTGAGCAGTACTTC	CSVAGTGGEQYF
few	TRBV7-4	TRBJ2-7	.	TGTGCCAGCAGCTTAGATACACGCTACGAGCAGTACTTC	CASSLDTRYEQYF
once	TRBV7-9	TRBJ1-2	.	TGTGCCAGCAGCCTGACCGAGGGTGGCTACACCTTC	CASSLTEGGYTF
.	TRBV5-6	TRBJ1-2	TRBD1	TGTGCCAGCAGCCCACCCGGGACAGGGATGAGCGGCTACACCTTC	CASSPPGTGMSGYTF
.	TRBV4-3	TRBJ2-6	TRBD1	TGCGCCAGCAGCCAAAGGCCGGGACAGGTTTCTGGGGCCAACGTCCTGACTTTC	CASSQRPGQVSGANVLTF
.	TRBV6-5	TRBJ2-7	TRBD1	TGTGCCAGCAGACTACGGACAGGGGCCCCCTACGAGCAGTACTTC	CASRLRTGAPYEQYF
.	TRBV27	TRBJ2-5	.	TGTGCCAGCAGTTTATTTCCAGGGTCTAGAGAGACCCAGTACTTC	CASSLFPGSRETQYF
once	TRBV19	TRBJ2-5	TRBD2	TGTGCCAGTACCCCGGGGGGACTAGGTTGGCGAGAGACCCAGTACTTC	CASTPGGLGWRETQYF
.	TRBV5-8	TRBJ2-7	TRBD1	TGTGCCAGCAGCCCAAGACAGGGGGCGGAGAAGGGCGAGCAGTACTTC	CASSPRQGAEKGEQYF
.	TRBV5-1	TRBJ1-3	.	TGCGCCAGCAGCACGGTGCAGACAGGCCGCTCTGGAAACACCATATATTTT	CASSTVQTGRSGNTIYF
.	TRBV7-9	TRBJ1-4	.	TGTGCCAGCAGCTTAGCATCTCAGGGGAATGAAAAACTGTTTTTT	CASSLASQGNEKLFF
.	TRBV19	TRBJ2-7	.	TGTGCCAGTAGTATAGGAGGAATCAATCCCTACGAGCAGTACTTC	CASSIGGINPYEQYF
.	TRBV19	TRBJ1-1	.	TGTGCCAGTAGGAATCAGGGCCGAAACACTGAAGCTTTCTTT	CASRNQGRNTEAFF
.	TRBV10-1	TRBJ2-2	TRBD1	TGCGCCAGCATATGGGCAGGGGGTTTCGGGGAGCTGTTTTTT	CASIWAGGFGELFF
.	TRBV7-8	TRBJ2-7	TRBD1	TGTGCCAGCAGCCCCAGACAGGGGGGCTCCTACGAGCAGTACTTC	CASSPRQGGSYEQYF